One sample yielded the 7 T cell receptor beta chains listed below, sequenced in a study of shared clonotypes between healthy human individuals. Data came from immunoSEQ multiplex PCR; TCRdb stores just in-frame clones and leaves some out. The repertoire holds 950,000 to 1,100,000 clones, with 65% to 75% as singletons. The sample consisted of memory CD4+ T cells sorted from blood. Subset noted: CD45RA-negative fraction. The receptors originated from a man younger than 30 in good health.

The chain recombines TRBV7-9 with TRBJ2-5; D is undetermined. CDR3 length equals 15 residues. V was trimmed by 4 bases and J by 2 bases, leaving 14 bases between them. The V gene's germline CDR1 is SEHNR and CDR2 FQNEAQ (reference sequence). In nucleotides, the CDR3 is TGTGCCAGCAGCTGGCGACTGCAACAACAAGAGACCCAGTACTTC. Translating gives CASSWRLQQQETQYF.

This sequence joins TRBV4-1 and TRBJ2-7, with D tentatively TRBD1 (6 bases). Trimming took 4 bases from V and 2 from J, leaving 15 bases between them. The CDR3 is 15 residues long. The germline V gene encodes CDR1 MGHRA and CDR2 YSYEKL. CDR3 sequence: CASSRVSDRAYEQYF. The CDR3 DNA reads TGCGCCAGCAGCCGCGTATCGGACAGAGCCTACGAGCAGTACTTC.

This chain uses TRBV4-1 with TRBJ2-3; TRBD2 aligns across 7 bases. Germline values: CDR1 MGHRA, CDR2 YSYEKL. The CDR3 spans 16 residues. Losses at the gene ends were 4 bases for V and 6 bases for J; bases not matched to a gene: 13. CDR3 region: CASSPGPDPGRDTQYF. CDR3 sequence (DNA): TGCGCCAGCAGCCCAGGCCCGGACCCCGGGAGGGATACGCAGTATTTT.

Concerning this clone itself: This CDR3 is also generated by other DNA sequences in the sample. This chain uses TRBV10-3 with TRBJ2-1, with TRBD1 identical over 7 bases. This CDR3 has 15 residues. The V segment lost 2 bases and the J segment 6 bases; nucleotides outside the gene matches: 7. The germline gives CDR1 ENHRY, CDR2 SYGVKD. The CDR3 DNA reads as TGTGCCATCAGTGAGGGGGCCTCAGGGGGCAATGAGCAGTTCTTC. This gives the protein CAISEGASGGNEQFF.

Only one count was recorded for this clone. V gene TRBV13 combines with J gene TRBJ2-2, with 11 positions matching TRBD2. The CDR3 loop spans 16 amino acids. V shed 5 bases, J shed 4 bases, and the junction held 6 bases outside the gene matches. Germline assignment: CDR1 PRHDT and CDR2 FYEKMQ (reference sequence). The CDR3 region is CASSVSGRAATGELFF. The CDR3 coding sequence is TGTGCCAGCAGCGTTAGCGGGAGGGCCGCCACCGGGGAGCTGTTTTTT.

A few counts support this clone. This sequence joins TRBV19 and TRBJ2-3; 11 bases line up with TRBD1. V trimming: 6 bases; J trimming: 2 bases; junction bases outside the gene matches: 4. Germline lookup yields CDR1 LNHDA and CDR2 SQIVND (reference sequence). The CDR3 sequence is 15 residues long. CDR3: CASSRTGGSTDTQYF. In DNA, the CDR3 is TGTGCCAGTAGCCGGACAGGGGGCTCCACAGATACGCAGTATTTT.

This sequence joins TRBV30 and TRBJ2-1; D is uncertain. The V gene's germline CDR1 is GTSNPN and CDR2 SVGIG (reference sequence). This CDR3 has 12 residues. Trimming left V 2 bases short and J 5 bases short, with 7 bases between. For the CDR3, the DNA is TGTGCCTGGAGTCCCCTAAACAATGAGCAGTTCTTC. Translated: CAWSPLNNEQFF.